Sequencing of this TCR beta chain was carried out in a study of long-term antiretroviral therapy in people with HIV. A remark on this clone: A read error may produce the germline difference seen at one junction end.

immunoSEQ v3.0 was run at survey level. Produced via immunoSEQ multiplex PCR; TCRdb's table is partial and in-frame only. Here the sample spans some 12,000 clones, roughly four fifths being singletons. The CDR3 loop spans 13 amino acids. CDR1 LGHNA and CDR2 YSLEER come from the germline V gene. The sequence was obtained from a man aged 35-49 years with HIV. The V and J genes are TRBV4-3 and TRBJ2-7, with TRBD2 matching 7 bases. Sequences were derived from unsorted PBMCs, sampled 1.2 years after starting antiretroviral therapy. CDR3 residues: CASGLGGSSEQYF. DNA of the CDR3: TGCGCCAGCGGGTTGGGAGGGTCCTCCGAGCAGTACTTC.